The rows below give T cell receptor beta chains drawn from one sample of a study of T cells in Graves' hyperthyroidism and ophthalmopathy. TCRdb fed the multiplex PCR reads into MiXCR, producing one record per CDR3 protein. The sample has roughly 400,000 distinct CDR3 sequences; about 15% are singletons. The source material was blood. The source is a woman aged 18 to 35 with Graves' hyperthyroidism that later progressed to Graves' ophthalmopathy. Both conserved end residues are trimmed from each CDR3.

>14|TRBV28
ASSFTSPGQGHGYT
>11|TRBV20-1
SATGVGYNEQF
>13|TRBV7-2
ASSLESGDNSPLH
>13|TRBV11-3
ASSSVGTEMETQY
>14|TRBV6-1
ASSEGTSPGANVLT
>14|TRBV19
ASSPYHRGDSYEQY
>12|TRBV9
AISVVVGGEPYT
>9|TRBV6-9
ASSYARDQF
>13|TRBV28
TSSLSGWSAGELF
>14|TRBV28
ASSLISGGVRTEAF
>11|TRBV9
ASSVASSGELF
>13|TRBV6-5
ASSSIAGMTDTQY
>13|TRBV3-1
ASSLNRGPGTEAF
>14|TRBV7-7
ASSTGGTTGVDEQF
>11|TRBV30
AWSVGGIYGYT
>12|TRBV6-5
ASSYDRLFYGYT
>15|TRBV15
ATSRELGTSSGNTIY
>14|TRBV28
ASSFVAGATFYEQY
>16|TRBV6-1
ASSSYVIGRSSYNEQF
>15|TRBV4-2
ASSQDTDTFSTDTQY
>12|TRBV27
ASVPGGWNTEAF
>10|TRBV5-1
ASSPRASGYT
>14|TRBV29-1
SVESWREGLPDEQF
>13|TRBV6-6
ASSYNAGGYNEQF
>13|TRBV15
ATRYSGSSYNEQF
>12|TRBV27
ASSGTVGGQPQH
>13|TRBV2
ASSASEGSYNEQF
>12|TRBV12-3/TRBV12-4
ASSLTGLDEKLF
>13|TRBV10-3
AISESGALQETQY
>11|TRBV5-1
ASSSGQNTEAF
>12|TRBV20-1
SATGTRGSDTQY
>17|TRBV28
ASSLRLGDGGWYQETQY
>12|TRBV5-1
ASSLITRAYGYT
>13|TRBV6-5
ASSYGGSEMRKLF
>12|TRBV19
ASSIGGTITEAF
>11|TRBV18
ASSLDWGDEQF
>14|TRBV20-1
SARDIAGIFLNEQF
>12|TRBV10-3
AIRRDRGLHGYT
>15|TRBV11-2
ASSFDYRNRDTGELF
>11|TRBV2
ASSDGTNTEAF
>12|TRBV27
ASSSRMGVGEAF
>13|TRBV11-2
ASSLEGTGGYEQY
>15|TRBV11-2
ASGSYLWAGGGDTQY
>12|TRBV6-2/TRBV6-3
ASRDRASNQPQH
>14|TRBV30
AWRAGTGAMNTEAF
>17|TRBV19
ASRDRLADPLRGTGELF
>16|TRBV18
ASSPRERERSSYNEQF
>13|TRBV20-1
SARDPASGGYEQY
>14|TRBV28
ASSGLGGIYLYEQY
>17|TRBV20-1
SAKLDGLQGAGITDTQY
>14|TRBV6-2/TRBV6-3
ASSPTASATNEKLF
>12|TRBV20-1
SASPGPRTWEQY